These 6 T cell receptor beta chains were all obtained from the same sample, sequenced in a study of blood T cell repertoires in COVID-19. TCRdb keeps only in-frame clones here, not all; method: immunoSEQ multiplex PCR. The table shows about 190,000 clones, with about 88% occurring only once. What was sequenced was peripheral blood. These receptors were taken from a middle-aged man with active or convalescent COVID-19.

The CDR3 bases are TGTGCCAGCAGTTCAAATAGCTGGAGCTCCTACAATGAGCAGTTCTTC. Translation gives CASSSNSWSSYNEQFF. The chain recombines TRBV28 with TRBJ2-1; D not resolved. Looked up from germline, CDR1 is MDHEN and CDR2 is SYDVKM. The CDR3 sequence is 16 residues long. V was cut by 4 bases and J by 0 bases, with 13 bases left in between.

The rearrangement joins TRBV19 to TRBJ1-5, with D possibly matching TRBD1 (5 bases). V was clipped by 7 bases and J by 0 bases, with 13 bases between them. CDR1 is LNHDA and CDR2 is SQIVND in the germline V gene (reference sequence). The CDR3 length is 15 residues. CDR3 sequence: CASTLKGDSNQPQHF. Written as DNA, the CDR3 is TGTGCCAGTACTCTCAAAGGGGATAGCAATCAGCCCCAGCATTTT.

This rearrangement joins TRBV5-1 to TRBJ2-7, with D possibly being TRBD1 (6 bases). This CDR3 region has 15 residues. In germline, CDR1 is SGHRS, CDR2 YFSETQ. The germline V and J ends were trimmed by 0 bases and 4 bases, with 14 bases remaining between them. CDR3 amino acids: CASSLDRVTQYEQYF. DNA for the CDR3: TGCGCCAGCAGCTTGGACAGGGTAACCCAATACGAGCAGTACTTC.

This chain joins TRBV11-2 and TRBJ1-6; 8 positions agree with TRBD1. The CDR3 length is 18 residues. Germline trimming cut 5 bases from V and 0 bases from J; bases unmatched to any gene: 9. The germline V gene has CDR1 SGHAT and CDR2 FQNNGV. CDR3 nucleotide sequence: TGTGCCAGCAGCGGAGCTCGACAGGGGCTCTCCTATAATTCACCCCTCCACTTT. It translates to CASSGARQGLSYNSPLHF. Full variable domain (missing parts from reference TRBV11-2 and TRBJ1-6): EAGVAQSPRYKIIEKRQSVAFWCNPISGHATLYWYQQILGQGPKLLIQFQNNGVVDDSQLPKDRFSAERLKGVDSTLKIQPAKLEDSAVYLCASSGARQGLSYNSPLHFGNGTRLTVT.

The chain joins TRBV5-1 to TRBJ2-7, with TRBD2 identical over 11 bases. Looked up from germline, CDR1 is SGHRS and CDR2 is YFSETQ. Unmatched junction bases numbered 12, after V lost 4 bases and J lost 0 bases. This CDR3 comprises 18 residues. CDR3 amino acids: CASSRPGTSGPASYEQYF. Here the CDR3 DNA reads TGCGCCAGCAGCCGTCCCGGGACTAGCGGACCCGCCTCCTACGAGCAGTACTTC.

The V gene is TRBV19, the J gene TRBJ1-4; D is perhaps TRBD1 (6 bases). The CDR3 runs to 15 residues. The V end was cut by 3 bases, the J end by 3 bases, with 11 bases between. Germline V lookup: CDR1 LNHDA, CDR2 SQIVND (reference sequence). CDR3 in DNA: TGTGCCAGTAGTATGGGGGGGCGGTCTAATGAAAAACTGTTTTTT. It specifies CASSMGGRSNEKLFF.